This T cell receptor (beta chain) was sequenced during a study of monozygotic twins with inflammatory bowel disease. General study points: Repertoire similarity did not separate concordant from discordant twins, possibly from limited power.

In eight separate reactions per sample, cDNA was generated. For both chains, the TCRalpha and TCRbeta cDNA went through two nested PCRs of about 17 and 10 cycles. One entry per CDR3 protein, without DNA, is what TCRdb gives after re-calling the 5' RACE reads. The table lists 150,000 to 200,000 distinct CDR3 sequences, with approximately 3% in the top ten. Notes on this clonotype: Its target is not known.

From germline, CDR1 is DFQATT and CDR2 SNEGSKA (reference sequence). The length of the CDR3 is 15 residues. This sequence originates from a human donor with ulcerative colitis or Crohn's disease, or a healthy co-twin of an affected twin (not recorded which). Material for sequencing was blood. This chain uses TRBV20-1 with TRBJ2-7; there is no DNA to check the TCRdb D call of TRBD1. CDR3 sequence: CSARETGGPFYEQYF.